The T cell receptor beta chain described here comes from a study of memory CD4+ T cells and cytomegalovirus serostatus. Germline CDR1 MNHEY, CDR2 SVGAGI. Trimming stripped 5 bases from V and 0 bases from J, with 10 bases between. The CDR3 consists of 14 residues. TCRdb's copy holds only in-frame clones and misses some; the assay was immunoSEQ multiplex PCR. In the table there are tens of thousands of clones, just under 80% of which are singletons. Single viable CD3+CD4+CD8-CD45RO+ cells were sorted as the memory CD4+ T cells. The genes are TRBV6-5 and TRBJ1-2, with TRBD1 as a possible D gene (6 bases). Sequencing was performed on memory CD4+ T cells from blood. The clonotype was recovered from an adult in good health and CMV-seronegative. CDR3: CASSPDSSNYGYTF. In nucleotides, the CDR3 is TGTGCCAGCAGTCCGGACAGCTCTAACTATGGCTACACCTTC.